Below are 19 T cell receptor beta chains sequenced from a single sample in a study of beta chain features in type 1 diabetes. Of the isolated RNA, all was reverse transcribed, and so the sequenced material was expressed TCRB transcripts. The protocol was immunoSEQ multiplex PCR, while the TCRdb copy is restricted to in-frame clones and leaves out a portion. The sample consists of a few hundred thousand clones, about 18% of them appearing once. Sequencing was performed on naive CD4+ T cells from blood. Receptors were obtained from a woman between 18 and 29 years old in good health.

The rearrangement links TRBV7-9 to TRBJ2-3; a possible D gene is TRBD1 (6 bases). The germline V gene has CDR1 SEHNR and CDR2 FQNEAQ (reference sequence). The V end was cut by 8 bases, the J end by 2 bases, with 14 bases between. This CDR3 has 14 amino acids. As DNA, the CDR3 is TGTGCCAGCCGGAACAGGGAAGTCACAGATACGCAGTATTTT. Amino acids: CASRNREVTDTQYF. Supplemented by reference TRBV7-9 and TRBJ2-3, the full variable domain reads DTGVSQNPRHKITKRGQNVTFRCDPISEHNRLYWYRQTLGQGPEFLTYFQNEAQLEKSRLLSDRFSAERPKGSFSTLEIQRTEQGDSAMYLCASRNREVTDTQYFGPGTRLTVL.

This clone appeared once. J is TRBJ1-4 and V is TRBV30; 8 bases map to TRBD1. Germline V gene sequence: CDR1 GTSNPN, CDR2 SVGIG (reference sequence). J gave up 10 bases and V 8 bases, and 9 bases lay outside the gene matches. This CDR3 region has 12 residues. The CDR3 sequence is CAGGQGEGKLFF. The CDR3 DNA is TGTGCCGGCGGACAGGGCGAAGGAAAACTGTTTTTT.

The V gene is TRBV28, the J gene TRBJ1-4, with D perhaps matching TRBD1 (5 bases). CDR1 and CDR2 from the germline V gene are MDHEN and SYDVKM. The CDR3 runs to 15 residues. The V end was cut by 5 bases, the J end by 1 base, with 11 bases between. CDR3 coding DNA: TGTGCCAGCAGTCAGGGAGGCGGAACTAATGAAAAACTGTTTTTT. Amino acid sequence: CASSQGGGTNEKLFF.

This clone occurred a few times. CDR3 residues: CASSVGQLNGELFF. The CDR3, as DNA: TGTGCCAGCAGCGTCGGACAGCTAAACGGGGAGCTGTTTTTT. The rearrangement uses TRBV9 and TRBJ2-2, with a tentative D call TRBD1 (6 bases). Germline CDR1 SGDLS, CDR2 YYNGEE. This CDR3 spans 14 amino acids. Trimming took off 2 bases at V and 7 bases at J, with 12 bases between the two ends.

The chain is built from TRBV6-5 and TRBJ1-2; the D gene is possibly TRBD1 (5 bases). The CDR3 extends over 11 amino acids. Germline V CDR1 and CDR2: MNHEY, SVGAGI. Trimming pared 4 bases from V and 8 bases from J, leaving 8 bases between. The CDR3 DNA reads as TGTGCCAGCAGTTGGGGGGGAGGCTACACCTTC. It translates to CASSWGGGYTF.

This clone was counted between two and nine times. The J gene is TRBJ2-4, the V gene TRBV6-6, with D hard to call. Trimming removed 5 bases from V and 9 bases from J, with 17 bases in between. CDR3 size: 14 residues. From germline, CDR1 is MNHNY and CDR2 SVGAGI (reference sequence). The CDR3 reads CASSAELPRSIQYF. The CDR3 DNA reads as TGTGCCAGCAGTGCCGAGCTTCCTAGGAGCATTCAGTACTTC.

The chain joins TRBV7-9 to TRBJ2-2, with no clear D. V was trimmed by 3 bases and J by 6 bases, leaving 5 bases between them. The germline CDR1 and CDR2 sequences are SEHNR and FQNEAQ (reference sequence). CDR3 size: 12 residues. In DNA form, the CDR3 reads TGTGCCAGCAGCTTTACACCCGGGGAGCTGTTTTTT. Protein: CASSFTPGELFF.

This clone was seen a few times. The chain is built from TRBV5-1 and TRBJ2-3, with TRBD2 matching 11 bases. The V gene end was trimmed by 2 bases and the J gene end by 3 bases; junction bases not matched to a gene: 5. Germline lookup yields CDR1 SGHRS and CDR2 YFSETQ. The CDR3 covers 16 residues. CDR3 bases: TGCGCCAGCAGCTTTACTAGCGGGGGAGGGACAGATACGCAGTATTTT. The encoded protein is CASSFTSGGGTDTQYF.

The rearrangement uses TRBV5-1 and TRBJ2-7; 11 positions match TRBD1. V shed 5 bases and J 2 bases; nucleotides not matched to a gene: 3. This CDR3 contains 14 residues. In germline, CDR1 is SGHRS, CDR2 YFSETQ. DNA of the CDR3: TGCGCCAGCAGTTCGGGACAGGGGGCCTACGAGCAGTACTTC. Its protein product is CASSSGQGAYEQYF. Full variable domain (rest looked up from reference TRBV5-1 and TRBJ2-7): KAGVTQTPRYLIKTRGQQVTLSCSPISGHRSVSWYQQTPGQGLQFLFEYFSETQRNKGNFPGRFSGRQFSNSRSEMNVSTLELGDSALYLCASSSGQGAYEQYFGPGTRLTVT.

The sample holds a few counts of this clone. The chain employs TRBV4-3 and TRBJ2-2, with TRBD2 identical over 8 bases. The length of the CDR3 is 16 residues. Per germline, CDR1 LGHNA and CDR2 YSLEER. The junction had 7 bases not matched to a gene; V was cut back by 2 bases and J by 5 bases. The CDR3 reads CASSQTAGAGTGELFF. CDR3 nucleotides: TGCGCCAGCAGCCAAACAGCGGGGGCGGGGACCGGGGAGCTGTTTTTT.

The gene calls are TRBV7-9 and TRBJ2-4; D is unresolved. Germline V gene lookup returns CDR1 SEHNR and CDR2 FQNEAQ (reference sequence). Trimming cost V 4 bases and J 0 bases, with 10 bases left between them. The CDR3 sequence is 15 residues long. The CDR3 DNA follows: TGTGCCAGCAGCTCACTCACCCTAGCCAAAAACATTCAGTACTTC. It encodes CASSSLTLAKNIQYF.

The chain employs TRBV27 and TRBJ2-5; TRBD1 agrees at 11 bases. CDR1 is MNHEY and CDR2 is SMNVEV in the germline V gene (reference sequence). This CDR3 spans 14 amino acids. V lost 6 bases to trimming and J lost 9 bases; unmatched junction nucleotides: 9. DNA for the CDR3: TGTGCCAGCAGGACCGGGACAGGGGGGTTTTCCCAGTACTTC. It specifies CASRTGTGGFSQYF.

This rearrangement joins TRBV7-2 to TRBJ2-3; 10 nucleotides line up with TRBD2. Germline CDR1 SGHTA, CDR2 FQGNSA. Unmatched junction bases numbered 7, after V lost 8 bases and J lost 8 bases. The CDR3 totals 13 residues. The CDR3 is CASRGAGGGTQYF. In DNA form, the CDR3 reads TGTGCCAGCCGGGGAGCGGGGGGGGGTACGCAGTATTTT.

This clone was observed a handful of times. The chain recombines TRBV30 with TRBJ2-7; D uncertain. Per the germline V gene, CDR1 is GTSNPN and CDR2 is SVGIG (reference sequence). Trimming removed 3 bases from V and 6 bases from J, with 15 bases in between. This CDR3 has 13 residues. The CDR3 sequence is CAWSRLADIEQYF. In DNA form, the CDR3 reads TGTGCCTGGAGCCGCCTCGCGGATATCGAGCAGTACTTC.

The chain recombines TRBV9 with TRBJ2-7; 9 nucleotides match TRBD1. V lost 4 bases to trimming and J lost 4 bases; unmatched junction nucleotides: 6. The CDR3 loop spans 14 amino acids. Germline CDR1 SGDLS, CDR2 YYNGEE. CDR3 nucleotide sequence: TGTGCCAGCAGCTCCGGACAGGGGCAGTACGAGCAGTACTTC. Amino acids: CASSSGQGQYEQYF. The whole variable domain, filled in from reference TRBV9 and TRBJ2-7, reads DSGVTQTPKHLITATGQRVTLRCSPRSGDLSVYWYQQSLDQGLQFLIQYYNGEERAKGNILERFSAQQFPDLHSELNLSSLELGDSALYFCASSSGQGQYEQYFGPGTRLTVT.

This clone was picked up a small number of times. The genes are TRBV11-3 and TRBJ2-6; 8 nucleotides line up with TRBD2. This CDR3 is built from 19 residues. Germline V lookup: CDR1 SGHNT, CDR2 YENEEA. J was trimmed by 0 bases and V by 1 base; bases with no gene match: 8. CDR3 DNA: TGTGCCAGCAGCTTAGTTAGCGGGAACCCTGGCTCTGGGGCCAACGTCCTGACTTTC. Its translation: CASSLVSGNPGSGANVLTF.

This clone has more than one count but fewer than ten. The chain joins TRBV7-2 to TRBJ2-1; 7 bases are a match to TRBD2. The CDR3 has 14 residues. After removal of 4 bases from V and 6 bases from J, the junction contained 6 bases not matched to a gene. Germline V lookup: CDR1 SGHTA, CDR2 FQGNSA. The CDR3 here is CASSSGLTSNEQFF. CDR3 nucleotide sequence: TGTGCCAGCAGCTCGGGACTAACCTCCAATGAGCAGTTCTTC.

This clone has a handful of counts. V usage is TRBV7-2 and J usage is TRBJ2-3, with 12 bases matching TRBD2. Germline loops: CDR1 SGHTA, CDR2 FQGNSA. CDR3 size: 17 residues. J gave up 1 base and V 0 bases, and 2 bases lay outside the gene matches. Here the CDR3 DNA reads TGTGCCAGCAGCTTAGCGGGGACTAGCGGGCGCACAGATACGCAGTATTTT. Translating it yields CASSLAGTSGRTDTQYF.

This clone has only a few counts. The CDR3 DNA follows: TGTGCCTGGACATTTGGACAGTTCACAGATACGCAGTATTTT. Translated, it gives CAWTFGQFTDTQYF. This chain uses TRBV30 with TRBJ2-3, with TRBD1 as a possible D gene (6 bases). Trimming cost V 4 bases and J 2 bases, with 13 bases left between them. The CDR3 has 14 residues. CDR1 and CDR2 (germline): GTSNPN, SVGIG (reference sequence).